This T cell receptor beta chain was recovered during a study of shared clonotypes between healthy human individuals (TCRdb year 2020). The study in broad terms: The cohort included a few men and two women between 18 and 49 years of age. For each donor, three plates each were used for CD4 naive and CD4 memory, two plates were used for CD8 naive, and one plate was used for CD8 memory. Blood TCR repertoires of a handful of healthy adults were deeply sequenced to estimate repertoire size and the extent of clonotype sharing between individuals. Leukapheresis yielded between about 0.85 and 10 billion PBMCs per donor. To increase sequencing depth and limit assay-specific biases, TCR repertoire library preparation and sequencing were carried out by different laboratories using diverse techniques.

TCR CDR3 regions were amplified from genomic DNA by multiplex PCR using the deep immunoSEQ assay. Genomic DNA extracted from each cell subset was distributed evenly over all wells of several immunoSEQ 96-well plates, and each plate served as one replicate. For sorted subsets, approximately 200 ng of genomic DNA, equivalent to roughly 30,000 T cell genomes, went into each replicate PCR. Purified libraries were measured with a Qubit 3.0 fluorometer, size-checked on a Bioanalyzer 2100, and measured again with the KAPA Library Quantification kit. Each immunoSEQ 96-well plate was sequenced on its own single-read 150-cycle Illumina NextSeq 550 flow cell. As for the authors' bioinformatics: The immunoSEQ output contained only junctional sequences without quality scores, so filtering could not match that applied to full-length reads. To assign V/J genes and CDR3, sequences were annotated using PyIR, a Python wrapper for IgBLAST v1.9, with IMGT germline references. Reads were filtered out if the reads had weak V/J assignments (E-value above 1e-6), no CDR3, stop codons, out-of-frame junctions, or ambiguous translated residues. V3J clonotypes were defined as sequences sharing an identical inferred V gene, J gene, and CDR3 amino acid sequence. Percentage overlap between repertoires was computed as shared unique clonotypes divided by the size of the smaller repertoire. Richness of each repertoire was evaluated using RTK rarefaction, the Chao1 estimator, and Recon v2.1 estimates of unobserved clonotypes. Generation probabilities were computed with OLGA for all TCRbeta clonotypes obtained by the gDNA method from several donors. TCRdb provides this immuneACCESS table in a form limited to in-frame rearrangements. Some clones are lacking; in checked studies, under half of them reflect an unresolved V gene, and why the rest are absent is not known. The V and J calls and the clone size are those of that table, but D and trimming were determined from the DNA. For this sample there are fewer than 1.8 million clones; around 98.5% appear just once. The ten largest make up 0.36% of the sample.

Healthy HIV-negative adults with no recently reported acute infections or vaccinations were included as donors. Every donor was a Caucasian adult living in Nashville, Tennessee, USA. CD4+ T cells were enriched through magnetic negative selection, after which naive cells were positively selected on CD45RA and the remaining negative fraction served as the memory subset. Blood was obtained by leukapheresis, after which PBMCs were separated by Ficoll-Histopaque density gradient centrifugation and cryopreserved in liquid nitrogen vapor phase. Analytical flow cytometry was used to check the purity and quantity of every magnetically sorted T cell population. From each sorted fraction, genomic DNA was isolated and quantified by UV absorbance on a Nanodrop 2000c. With regard to this clone: Its cognate antigen has yet to be identified. No base quality values were provided; no much bigger clone lies one nucleotide off.

From its cysteine to its phenylalanine, the CDR3 spans 18 amino acids. The sequence is cut down to CDR3 DNA, 54 bases in frame from base 1. V is pruned by 3 bases and J by 2 bases, leaving 10 bases of the junction without a gene match. Per the germline V gene, SGHAT is the CDR1 and FQNNGV is the CDR2. Study-wide findings and limitations: The small number of donors limited the genetic and exposure-history diversity represented. Sampling was restricted to blood, and TCR repertoires in tissues likely differ from the TCR repertoires found in blood. Clonotypes shared by all four sorted-subset donors showed higher generation probabilities than non-shared clonotypes. Even with the large sequencing depth, rarefaction of the sorted-subset datasets indicated that sequencing was incomplete. Larger estimated clonotype richness was generally found for naive subsets than for memory subsets. Across a few donors, around 5.4% of naive CD4, roughly 3.8% of naive CD8, approximately 2.5% of memory CD4, and about 0.44% of memory CD8 clonotypes were shared. Based on pairwise subsampling, the degree of clonotype sharing among donors was expected to be affected by sequencing depth.

The chain couples TRBV11-2 to TRBJ2-5, with 12 central nucleotides matching TRBD2. The clonotype comes from a man aged 30 to 45 in good health. Sequences were obtained from naive CD4+ T cells sorted from blood. Interpreted using the paper, the cell subset or site label stands for: CD45RA+ positively selected. The CDR3 region has the sequence CASSFRLAGVGFQETQYF. The nucleotides read TGTGCCAGCAGCTTTAGACTAGCGGGAGTAGGGTTTCAAGAGACCCAGTACTTC.